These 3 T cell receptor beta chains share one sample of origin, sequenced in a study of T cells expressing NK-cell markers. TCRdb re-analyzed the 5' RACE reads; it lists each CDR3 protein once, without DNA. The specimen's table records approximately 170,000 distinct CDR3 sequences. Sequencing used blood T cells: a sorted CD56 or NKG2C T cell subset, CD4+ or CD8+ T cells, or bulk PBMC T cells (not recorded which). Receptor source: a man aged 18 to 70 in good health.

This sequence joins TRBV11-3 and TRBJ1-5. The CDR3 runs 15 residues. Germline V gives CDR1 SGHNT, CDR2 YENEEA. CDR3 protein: CALKDGDRGNQPQHF.

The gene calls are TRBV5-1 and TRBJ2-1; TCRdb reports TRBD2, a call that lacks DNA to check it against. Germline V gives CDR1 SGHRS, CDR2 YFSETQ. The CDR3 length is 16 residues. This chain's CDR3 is CASSLGGREEIDEQFF. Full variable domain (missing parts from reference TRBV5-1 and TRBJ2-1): KAGVTQTPRYLIKTRGQQVTLSCSPISGHRSVSWYQQTPGQGLQFLFEYFSETQRNKGNFPGRFSGRQFSNSRSEMNVSTLELGDSALYLCASSLGGREEIDEQFFGPGTRLTVL.

The CDR3 is CASSRRASLVTGELFF. The genes are TRBV5-4 and TRBJ2-2; the D gene TCRdb calls, TRBD1, cannot be checked with no DNA. Germline V gene data show CDR1 as SGHNT and CDR2 as YYREEE (reference sequence). The CDR3 length is 16 residues.